This paragraph reports one T cell receptor (beta chain). Antigen unknown. The data were taken from a study of a mutant IDH1 vaccine in newly diagnosed glioma. Overall study context: Vaccines were first given 4-6 weeks after radiotherapy alone, or with temozolomide cycles. Previous care, which was radiotherapy, temozolomide, or both, most often involved both.

Profiling relied on immunoSEQ multiplex PCR, and the TCRdb table lists in-frame clones only, not all of them. The sample has 25,000 to 35,000 clones, 65% to 85% seen once. Time point given: week 23, last vaccination. The content of each vaccine dose was 300 ug of mutant IDH1 20-mer peptide, and topical imiquimod accompanied it. Those who donated had recent WHO grade 3 or 4 IDH1-mutant, ATRX-lost astrocytomas. The CDR3 is made up of 13 amino acids. Germline V gene sequence: CDR1 MNHEY, CDR2 SVGAGI. V was pared by 6 bases and J by 10 bases, with 16 bases between. The receptor comes from a woman aged 18 to 35 with glioma. V is TRBV6-5 and J is TRBJ2-1; D might be TRBD2 (5 bases). Sequenced material: PBMCs, taken from a glioma patient whose treatment included an IDH1 peptide vaccine. CDR3 amino acids: CASRRAPVVEQFF. For the CDR3, the DNA is TGTGCCAGCAGGAGGGCCCCCGTCGTGGAGCAGTTCTTC.